The next 20 T cell receptor beta chains were all read from a single sample in a study of CD8 T cells in Susac syndrome. RNA, at 0.5 to 1 ug, was reverse transcribed with random hexamers. From the immunoSEQ multiplex PCR reads, TCRdb called clonotypes with MiXCR, one entry per CDR3 protein. Of around 100,000 distinct CDR3 sequences in the sample, nearly 97% were seen once. Sequencing was performed on CD8+ T cells from PBMCs. These receptors came from a human donor with Susac syndrome.

This clonotype appeared once. The chain combines TRBV6-2 or TRBV6-3 with TRBJ1-6, with a tentative D call TRBD1 (6 bases). Germline assignment: CDR1 MNHEY and CDR2 SVGEGT. Trimming cost V 5 bases and J 9 bases, with 17 bases left between them. The CDR3 contains 15 residues. CDR3 protein: CASSREVDSPSPLHF. CDR3 DNA: TGTGCCAGCAGTCGCGAAGTGGACAGCCCTTCACCCCTCCACTTT.

The V gene is TRBV7-8, the J gene TRBJ2-1; D is unclear. This CDR3 has 13 amino acids. Germline CDR1 reads SGHVS; CDR2 reads FQNEAQ. V lost 7 bases and J 3 bases, leaving 10 bases between the germline ends. CDR3 coding DNA: TGTGCCAGCACCATCTCGGGCTACAATGAGCAGTTCTTC. This codes for CASTISGYNEQFF.

The gene calls are TRBV3-1 and TRBJ1-2, with unresolved D. V dropped 4 bases and J dropped 2 bases, with 11 bases sitting between them. This CDR3 comprises 14 residues. Germline V gene lookup returns CDR1 LGHDT and CDR2 YNNKEL (reference sequence). The CDR3 region is CASSPARSNYGYTF. For the CDR3, the DNA is TGTGCCAGCAGCCCAGCCAGGTCGAACTATGGCTACACCTTC.

CDR3 sequence (DNA): TGTGCCAGCAGCAACCAACTAGCCGTCACAGATACGCAGTATTTT. The encoded protein is CASSNQLAVTDTQYF. The J gene is TRBJ2-3, the V gene TRBV7-2; D is possibly TRBD2 (6 bases). The length of the CDR3 is 15 residues. Trimming cost V 5 bases and J 2 bases, with 14 bases left between them. The V gene's germline CDR1 is SGHTA and CDR2 FQGNSA.

The chain carries TRBV4-2 and TRBJ2-3, with D perhaps being TRBD1 or TRBD2 (5 bases each). Trimming pared 7 bases from V and 4 bases from J, leaving 12 bases between. The germline V gene has CDR1 LGHNA and CDR2 YNFKEQ. The CDR3 has 13 residues. In nucleotides, the CDR3 is TGTGCCAGCAACCGGGGCTTATCAGATACGCAGTATTTT. Translating gives CASNRGLSDTQYF.

J is TRBJ2-3 and V is TRBV5-1; TRBD2 matches 10 bases. J lost 4 bases, V lost 1 base, and 9 bases had no gene match. The germline gives CDR1 SGHRS, CDR2 YFSETQ. The CDR3 is made up of 17 amino acids. CDR3 in amino acids: CASSLWSSGGSPDTQYF. CDR3 nucleotides: TGCGCCAGCAGCTTGTGGAGTAGCGGGGGGTCCCCAGATACGCAGTATTTT.

This chain joins TRBV9 and TRBJ2-1; D possibly matches TRBD1 or TRBD2 (5 bases each). V was clipped by 3 bases and J by 10 bases, with 20 bases between them. Germline CDR1 reads SGDLS; CDR2 reads YYNGEE. The CDR3 runs 15 residues. The CDR3 coding sequence is TGTGCCAGCAGCGCCCCTCCCTACGGGGCCCCCGAGCAGTTCTTC. Protein sequence: CASSAPPYGAPEQFF.

V gene TRBV9 combines with J gene TRBJ1-2; 7 nucleotides line up with TRBD1. This CDR3 has 16 amino acids. V dropped 6 bases and J dropped 3; count of bases not matched to a gene: 14. The V gene's germline CDR1 is SGDLS and CDR2 YYNGEE. CDR3 sequence: CASTTPQEGTDYGYTF. The CDR3 DNA reads as TGTGCCAGCACCACCCCCCAAGAAGGGACAGACTATGGCTACACCTTC.

The chain is built from TRBV16 and TRBJ1-5; weak D call: TRBD1 (5 bases). With 2 bases removed from V and 10 bases from J, the gap between germline ends came to 12 bases. This CDR3 comprises 13 residues. The germline V gene has CDR1 KGHSY and CDR2 FQNENV. The CDR3 spells CASSQGGTRPQHF. Here the CDR3 DNA reads TGTGCCAGCAGCCAAGGGGGGACCAGACCCCAGCATTTT. The variable domain in full, with the rest retrieved from reference TRBV16 and TRBJ1-5, is GEEVAQTPKHLVRGEGQKAKLYCAPIKGHSYVFWYQQVLKNEFKFLISFQNENVFDETGMPKERFSAKCLPNSPCSLEIQATKLEDSAVYFCASSQGGTRPQHFGDGTRLSIL.

The CDR3 is CASSQGLAGEQETQYF. The CDR3, as DNA: TGTGCCAGCAGCCAAGGACTAGCGGGAGAGCAAGAGACCCAGTACTTC. The chain recombines TRBV3-1 with TRBJ2-5; 12 bases are shared with TRBD2. Germline loops: CDR1 LGHDT, CDR2 YNNKEL (reference sequence). The CDR3 runs 16 residues. V lost 1 base, J lost 2 bases, and 2 bases stayed unmatched.

The rearrangement links TRBV9 to TRBJ2-2; D may be TRBD2 (6 bases). This CDR3 is 15 amino acids long. V was cut by 0 bases and J by 3 bases, with 9 bases left in between. Looked up from germline, CDR1 is SGDLS and CDR2 is YYNGEE. CDR3 residues: CASSVVGGHTGELFF. CDR3 DNA sequence: TGTGCCAGCAGCGTAGTCGGGGGACACACCGGGGAGCTGTTTTTT.

The gene calls are TRBV9 and TRBJ1-2; 9 bases agree with TRBD1. CDR3 length equals 14 residues. Germline V CDR1 and CDR2: SGDLS, YYNGEE. Germline trimming cut 5 bases from V and 1 base from J; bases unmatched to any gene: 3. The CDR3 DNA is TGTGCCAGCAGACAGGGGGCCCTTAACTATGGCTACACCTTC. It translates to CASRQGALNYGYTF.

The chain links TRBV29-1 to TRBJ1-5; D is undetermined. This CDR3 has 13 residues. CDR1 is SQVTM, CDR2 ANQGSEA, per germline. Trimming removed 0 bases from V and 5 bases from J, with 8 bases in between. CDR3 sequence reads: CSVEDEGDQPQHF. CDR3 bases: TGCAGCGTTGAAGATGAGGGAGATCAGCCCCAGCATTTT.

The CDR3 is CSAGTAKPLHF. The CDR3 coding sequence is TGCAGTGCTGGGACAGCCAAACCCCTCCACTTT. The V gene is TRBV20-1, the J gene TRBJ1-6; 7 bases agree with TRBD1. V dropped 5 bases and J dropped 12; count of bases not matched to a gene: 4. The CDR3 spans 11 residues. Germline V lookup: CDR1 DFQATT, CDR2 SNEGSKA (reference sequence).

The CDR3 bases are TGTGCCAGCAGCCCGGGGGAGTCCTACAATGAGCAGTTCTTC. It codes for CASSPGESYNEQFF. The chain combines TRBV14 with TRBJ2-1, with D perhaps TRBD2 (6 bases). This CDR3 spans 14 amino acids. The V and J ends lost 4 bases and 1 base respectively, with 8 bases between them. CDR1 and CDR2 from the germline V gene are SGHDN and FVKESK.

The chain employs TRBV12-3 or TRBV12-4 and TRBJ1-1, with D hard to call. The germline V and J ends were trimmed by 3 bases and 2 bases, with 7 bases remaining between them. The CDR3 runs to 13 residues. The CDR3 protein is CASSFYSNTEAFF. In DNA form, the CDR3 reads TGTGCCAGCAGTTTCTACTCAAACACTGAAGCTTTCTTT.

The chain links TRBV3-1 to TRBJ2-3; 15 bases line up with TRBD2. Germline V gene sequence: CDR1 LGHDT, CDR2 YNNKEL (reference sequence). This CDR3 is built from 17 residues. The junction had 7 bases not matched to a gene; V was cut back by 5 bases and J by 4 bases. The CDR3 spells CASSGGLAGGGPDTQYF. The CDR3 DNA follows: TGTGCCAGCAGCGGGGGACTAGCGGGAGGAGGGCCAGATACGCAGTATTTT.

This chain uses TRBV13 with TRBJ2-1; 11 bases align to TRBD1. CDR3 length: 15 residues. V was pared by 5 bases and J by 8 bases, with 8 bases of the junction left unmatched. Per the germline V gene, CDR1 is PRHDT and CDR2 is FYEKMQ (reference sequence). CDR3 DNA sequence: TGTGCCAGCAGCACCGGGACAGGGGGTATGGATGAGCAGTTCTTC. Its translation: CASSTGTGGMDEQFF.

The V and J genes are TRBV29-1 and TRBJ1-2; no firm D call. The V and J ends lost 4 bases and 5 bases respectively, with 11 bases between them. The CDR3 spans 12 residues. CDR1 SQVTM and CDR2 ANQGSEA come from the germline V gene. CDR3 DNA sequence: TGCAGCGTTGTAGGCAAGACGTATGGCTACACCTTC. Translation gives CSVVGKTYGYTF. The variable domain in full, with the rest retrieved from reference TRBV29-1 and TRBJ1-2, is SAVISQKPSRDICQRGTSLTIQCQVDSQVTMMFWYRQQPGQSLTLIATANQGSEATYESGFVIDKFPISRPNLTFSTLTVSNMSPEDSSIYLCSVVGKTYGYTFGSGTRLTVV.

V usage is TRBV27 and J usage is TRBJ2-7, with 7 positions matching TRBD2. Germline loops: CDR1 MNHEY, CDR2 SMNVEV (reference sequence). After removal of 1 base from V and 6 bases from J, the junction contained 6 bases not matched to a gene. This CDR3 comprises 14 residues. For the CDR3, the DNA is TGTGCCAGCAGTTTATGGCAGGGAGGGATCGAGCAGTACTTC. Translating it yields CASSLWQGGIEQYF.